This T cell receptor (beta chain) stems from a study of cytotoxic CD8 clonotypes in ibrutinib-treated CLL. General study results and limits: Public clonotypes were rare and shrank or held steady on treatment.

This CDR3 is built from 13 residues. Trimming took off 2 bases at V and 7 bases at J, with 11 bases between the two ends. In germline, CDR1 is MNHNY, CDR2 SVGAGI (reference sequence). As concerns this clone: Its antigen is not known.

Sequencing was performed with immunoSEQ multiplex PCR; in TCRdb, only in-frame clones are kept and a portion is missing. The sample has 250,000 to 350,000 clones, about 72% seen once; the top ten hold about 5.7%. The chain carries TRBV6-6 and TRBJ1-1, with D possibly matching TRBD1 (5 bases). Here the sequenced sample was PBMCs, taken at disease progression, from a patient treated with ibrutinib. The TCR sequence derives from a human donor with chronic lymphocytic leukemia. CDR3 amino acids: CASSYGRVSEAFF. CDR3 nucleotides: TGTGCCAGCAGTTACGGCAGGGTCAGTGAAGCTTTCTTT.